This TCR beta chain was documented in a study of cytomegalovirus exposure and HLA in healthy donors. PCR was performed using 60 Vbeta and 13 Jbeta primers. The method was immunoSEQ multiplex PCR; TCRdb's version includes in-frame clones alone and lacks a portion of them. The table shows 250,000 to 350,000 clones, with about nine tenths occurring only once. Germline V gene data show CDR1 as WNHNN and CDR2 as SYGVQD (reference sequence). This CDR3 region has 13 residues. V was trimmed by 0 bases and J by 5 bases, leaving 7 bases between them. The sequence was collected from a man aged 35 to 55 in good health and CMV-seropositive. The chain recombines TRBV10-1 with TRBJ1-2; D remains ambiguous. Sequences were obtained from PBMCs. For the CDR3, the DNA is TGCGCCAGCAGTGAGTCAGGAGGGTATGGCTACACCTTC. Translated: CASSESGGYGYTF.